The entry that follows covers one T cell receptor beta chain sequence. Its antigen is as yet unknown. At the DNA level, this CDR3 is encoded by other sequences in the same sample as well. The sample is drawn from a study of T cell responses to AZD1222 COVID-19 vaccine. In the study overall: Pooling covered second doses at about 4 or about 12 weeks.

General observations from the study: A reported finding is that nearly half of spike-specific TCRs target unmutated variant regions. Just six or seven AZD1222 recipients tested seropositive at baseline. Spike-wide coverage was observed for vaccine-associated CD4 TCRs, with dominant responses at 160-218 and 743-854.

Germline V lookup: CDR1 SGHRS, CDR2 YFSETQ. This CDR3 comprises 14 residues. V was cut by 0 bases and J by 0 bases, with 6 bases left in between. This table comes from immunoSEQ multiplex PCR, and its TCRdb copy is limited to in-frame clones, with some not included. The sample consists of about 140,000 clones, roughly 90% of them appearing once. The sequence derives from an adult in good health. The sample here was peripheral blood, taken on day 0 of AZD1222 vaccination. The genes are TRBV5-1 and TRBJ1-2; D call uncertain. As DNA, the CDR3 is TGCGCCAGCAGCTTGGCAGGATCTAACTATGGCTACACCTTC. Amino acid sequence: CASSLAGSNYGYTF.